This entry lists 6 T cell receptor beta chains sequenced from one sample in a study of shared clonotypes between healthy human individuals. Naivety among CD8 cells was defined by CD45RO negativity and positive CCR7 selection, thereby excluding terminally differentiated effector memory CD45RA+ cells. The repertoire was sequenced with immunoSEQ multiplex PCR; TCRdb's copy has only in-frame clones and lacks some. The data show about 800,000 clones, just over 95% seen once. Material for sequencing was naive CD8+ T cells sorted from blood. The receptors were sampled from a man aged 25 to 45 in good health.

This chain joins TRBV20-1 and TRBJ1-5; D not resolved. Germline lookup yields CDR1 DFQATT and CDR2 SNEGSKA (reference sequence). V lost 3 bases to trimming and J lost 5 bases, with 2 bases between them. CDR3 length: 10 amino acids. The CDR3 DNA follows: TGCAGTGCTAGGGATCAGCCCCAGCATTTT. It translates to CSARDQPQHF.

The J gene is TRBJ1-5, the V gene TRBV19; unclear D gene. The V end was cut by 3 bases, the J end by 0 bases, with 6 bases between. Germline CDR1 reads LNHDA; CDR2 reads SQIVND (reference sequence). This CDR3 contains 14 residues. The CDR3 spells CASSIQYSNQPQHF. The CDR3 bases are TGTGCCAGTAGTATCCAGTATAGCAATCAGCCCCAGCATTTT. The variable domain in full, completed from reference TRBV19 and TRBJ1-5, reads DGGITQSPKYLFRKEGQNVTLSCEQNLNHDAMYWYRQDPGQGLRLIYYSQIVNDFQKGDIAEGYSVSREKKESFPLTVTSAQKNPTAFYLCASSIQYSNQPQHFGDGTRLSIL.

The rearrangement uses TRBV5-5 and TRBJ2-7; perhaps TRBD2 as D (6 bases). Germline assignment: CDR1 SGHKS and CDR2 YYEKEE (reference sequence). CDR3 size: 15 residues. The V and J ends lost 1 base and 2 bases respectively, with 13 bases between them. CDR3 in DNA: TGTGCCAGCAGCTTGCATTGGCGGGAAACCTACGAGCAGTACTTC. Its protein is CASSLHWRETYEQYF.

The chain couples TRBV6-5 to TRBJ2-7; 9 positions match TRBD1. Trimming took 6 bases from V and 0 from J; bases not matched to a gene: 3. The CDR3 is 14 residues long. Germline CDR1 and CDR2: MNHEY and SVGAGI. The DNA of the CDR3 is TGTGCCAGCAGGGGACAGGGTCTCTCCTACGAGCAGTACTTC. Translating gives CASRGQGLSYEQYF.

This chain uses TRBV28 with TRBJ1-1; TRBD1 matches at 7 bases. Germline V gene lookup returns CDR1 MDHEN and CDR2 SYDVKM. The CDR3 is 14 amino acids. The J segment lost 5 bases and the V segment lost 4 bases, leaving 7 bases of the junction unmatched. CDR3 bases: TGTGCCAGCAGTTCCGAGGGGGCGGGAACTGAAGCTTTCTTT. Translated: CASSSEGAGTEAFF.

The DNA for the CDR3 is TGTGCCACCAGCGCCGAGGGGGGCACCGGGGAGCTGTTTTTT. Translating gives CATSAEGGTGELFF. This sequence joins TRBV15 and TRBJ2-2; either TRBD1 or TRBD2 may fit D (6 bases each). The CDR3 is made up of 14 amino acids. V lost 5 bases and J 4 bases, leaving 11 bases between the germline ends. The V gene's germline CDR1 is LNHNV and CDR2 YYDKDF (reference sequence).